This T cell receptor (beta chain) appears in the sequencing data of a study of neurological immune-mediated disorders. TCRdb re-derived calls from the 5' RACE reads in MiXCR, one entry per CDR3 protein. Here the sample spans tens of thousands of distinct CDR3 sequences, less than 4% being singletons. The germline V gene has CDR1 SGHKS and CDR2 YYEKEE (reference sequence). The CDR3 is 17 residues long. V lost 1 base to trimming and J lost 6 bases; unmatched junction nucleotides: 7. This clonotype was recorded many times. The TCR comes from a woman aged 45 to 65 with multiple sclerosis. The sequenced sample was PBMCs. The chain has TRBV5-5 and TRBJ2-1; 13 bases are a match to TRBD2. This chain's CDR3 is CASSLPTSGGDLNEQFF. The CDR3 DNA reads TGTGCCAGCAGCTTGCCCACTAGCGGGGGGGATCTCAATGAGCAGTTCTTC.